This T cell receptor (beta chain) was identified in a study of shared clonotypes between healthy human individuals. Overall study findings and caveats: Among donors, clonotype sharing was expected to be affected by sequencing depth. The low donor count limited represented genetic and exposure-history diversity.

At deep level, the assay was performed. Libraries were prepared by immunoSEQ multiplex PCR; TCRdb keeps only in-frame clonotypes and omits some of them. The sample consists of nearly 500,000 clones, about three quarters of them appearing once. In this sample, this clone turned up once. Antigen unknown. CDR3 size: 18 residues. Sequencing was carried out using PBMCs. The clonotype originates from a woman in her 40s in good health. Some clones in this sample may be carry-over from other donors' samples. The chain is built from TRBV7-5 and TRBJ2-7; the D segment call TRBD1 is taken from the table without a DNA check. TRBV7-5 counts as a pseudogene. The CDR3 reads CARSLKHQKGQGHDEQYF. CDR3 DNA sequence: TGTGCCAGAAGCTTAAAACATCAGAAGGGACAGGGTCACGACGAGCAGTACTTC.